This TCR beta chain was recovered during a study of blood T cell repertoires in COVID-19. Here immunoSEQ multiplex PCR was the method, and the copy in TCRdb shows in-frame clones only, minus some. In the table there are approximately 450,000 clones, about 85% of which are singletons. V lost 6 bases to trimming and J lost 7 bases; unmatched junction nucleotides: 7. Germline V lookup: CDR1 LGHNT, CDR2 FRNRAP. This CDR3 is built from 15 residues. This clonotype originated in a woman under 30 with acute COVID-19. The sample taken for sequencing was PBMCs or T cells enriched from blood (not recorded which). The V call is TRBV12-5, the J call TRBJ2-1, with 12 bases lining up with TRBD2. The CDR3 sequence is CASGLTSGRVNEQFF. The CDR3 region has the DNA TGTGCTAGTGGCCTGACTAGCGGGAGAGTAAATGAGCAGTTCTTC.